Shown below are 13 T cell receptor beta chains from a single sample sequenced in a study of blood T cell repertoires in COVID-19. Sequencing was performed with immunoSEQ multiplex PCR; in TCRdb, only in-frame clones are kept and a portion is missing. The sample consists of about 87,000 clones, roughly 75% of them appearing once. Sequencing was done on a sample of peripheral blood. The receptors come from a woman in her forties or fifties with acute or convalescent COVID-19.

By proportion, this clone is large. The gene calls are TRBV5-1 and TRBJ1-2, with 8 bases that match TRBD1. With V trimmed by 1 base and J by 2 bases, 13 bases remained unmatched. This CDR3 spans 18 amino acids. CDR1 and CDR2 (germline): SGHRS, YFSETQ. The CDR3, as DNA: TGCGCCAGCAGCTTGTCCCCCCTCACTAGGACAGGGAACTATGGCTACACCTTC. Translating it yields CASSLSPLTRTGNYGYTF.

The J gene is TRBJ1-2, the V gene TRBV19; 8 bases align to TRBD1. The CDR3 consists of 15 residues. Trimming cost V 9 bases and J 4 bases; bases outside gene matches: 13. CDR1 LNHDA and CDR2 SQIVND come from the germline V gene (reference sequence). CDR3 region: CASLSPMGQVYGYTF. In DNA form, the CDR3 reads TGTGCCAGCCTCTCCCCCATGGGACAGGTCTATGGCTACACCTTC.

This chain connects TRBV11-2 to TRBJ2-7; the match to TRBD1 covers 7 bases. Trimming at V came to 5 bases and at J to 3 bases, leaving 10 bases not matched to a gene. CDR3 size: 15 residues. Germline CDR1 is SGHAT and CDR2 is FQNNGV. CDR3 nucleotide sequence: TGTGCCAGCAGCCAGGGACAGTTATTCCGCTACGAGCAGTACTTC. Translation gives CASSQGQLFRYEQYF. The full variable domain, completed using reference TRBV11-2 and TRBJ2-7, is EAGVAQSPRYKIIEKRQSVAFWCNPISGHATLYWYQQILGQGPKLLIQFQNNGVVDDSQLPKDRFSAERLKGVDSTLKIQPAKLEDSAVYLCASSQGQLFRYEQYFGPGTRLTVT.

The chain carries TRBV28 and TRBJ2-7, with 11 bases that match TRBD2. The germline V gene has CDR1 MDHEN and CDR2 SYDVKM. The CDR3 spans 15 residues. The ends lost 7 bases at V and 3 bases at J; junction bases unmatched: 8. The CDR3 DNA follows: TGTGCCAGCAACAAACTAGCGGGGGACCTCTACGAGCAGTACTTC. This sequence encodes CASNKLAGDLYEQYF.

This chain joins TRBV5-1 and TRBJ2-5, with D perhaps matching TRBD2 (6 bases). Germline CDR1 is SGHRS and CDR2 is YFSETQ. The ends were cut back, 4 bases at V and 5 bases at J, with 36 bases in the middle. The CDR3 has 21 amino acids. The CDR3 nucleotides are TGCGCCAGCAGCCGGTACACTCGGGCCACACCGGGACCTGGGGGGATGGAGACCCAGTACTTC. Translation: CASSRYTRATPGPGGMETQYF. Based on the CDR3 plus reference TRBV5-1 and TRBJ2-5, the full variable domain is KAGVTQTPRYLIKTRGQQVTLSCSPISGHRSVSWYQQTPGQGLQFLFEYFSETQRNKGNFPGRFSGRQFSNSRSEMNVSTLELGDSALYLCASSRYTRATPGPGGMETQYFGPGTRLLVL.

V usage is TRBV12-3 or TRBV12-4 and J usage is TRBJ1-5; D may be TRBD1 (5 bases). The V end lost 5 bases, the J end lost 7 bases, and 12 bases lay between the germline ends. This CDR3 contains 13 residues. The CDR3 DNA reads TGTGCCAGCAGTCCCGGACAACGGCAGCCCCAGCATTTT. Translating gives CASSPGQRQPQHF.

This clone was seen just once. The V gene is TRBV5-1, the J gene TRBJ2-5; 8 bases match TRBD1. The CDR3 consists of 15 residues. Germline trimming cut 4 bases from V and 4 bases from J; bases unmatched to any gene: 9. CDR1 is SGHRS and CDR2 is YFSETQ in the germline V gene. Here the CDR3 DNA reads TGCGCCAGCAGCACCAGGACAGGGTCAAGAGAGACCCAGTACTTC. This codes for CASSTRTGSRETQYF. Looking up the rest from reference TRBV5-1 and TRBJ2-5 gives the full variable domain: KAGVTQTPRYLIKTRGQQVTLSCSPISGHRSVSWYQQTPGQGLQFLFEYFSETQRNKGNFPGRFSGRQFSNSRSEMNVSTLELGDSALYLCASSTRTGSRETQYFGPGTRLLVL.

The chain has TRBV28 and TRBJ2-7, with D possibly TRBD2 on 6 matching bases. Germline CDR1 MDHEN, CDR2 SYDVKM. The CDR3 has 13 amino acids. Trimming removed 9 bases from V and 5 bases from J, with 17 bases in between. The CDR3 is CASRTVGGNEQYF. The CDR3 DNA is TGTGCCAGTCGGACGGTGGGGGGAAACGAGCAGTACTTC.

The chain combines TRBV10-2 with TRBJ2-5, with TRBD2 matching 11 bases. The V segment lost 5 bases and the J segment 4 bases; nucleotides outside the gene matches: 12. This CDR3 comprises 17 residues. The germline V gene encodes CDR1 WSHSY and CDR2 SAAADI. CDR3 in DNA: TGCGCCAGCAGTCGTAGCGGGGGGGCTATTCTCACAGAGACCCAGTACTTC. Translation gives CASSRSGGAILTETQYF.

The chain combines TRBV6-1 with TRBJ2-7, with D possibly being TRBD2 (6 bases). The CDR3 is made up of 14 amino acids. The V gene's germline CDR1 is MNHNS and CDR2 SASEGT. V was shortened by 5 bases and J by 0 bases, with 11 bases between the two germline ends. CDR3 sequence: CASSLDGSSYEQYF. Written as DNA, the CDR3 is TGTGCCAGCAGTCTCGACGGGAGCTCCTACGAGCAGTACTTC.

This chain connects TRBV7-2 to TRBJ2-1; possible D gene TRBD2, 6 bases. V was cut by 5 bases and J by 10 bases, with 12 bases left in between. CDR1 is SGHTA and CDR2 is FQGNSA in the germline V gene. The CDR3 is made up of 12 amino acids. The CDR3 sequence is CASSPSTREQFF. As DNA, the CDR3 is TGTGCCAGCAGCCCTTCGACTAGAGAGCAGTTCTTC.

The chain has TRBV28 and TRBJ1-4; 9 bases align to TRBD1. J lost 2 bases, V lost 6 bases, and 16 bases had no gene match. The CDR3 is 19 residues long. Germline assignment: CDR1 MDHEN and CDR2 SYDVKM. The CDR3 sequence is CASSLGHRGLSLTNEKLFF. Here the CDR3 DNA reads TGTGCCAGCAGCCTAGGGCACAGGGGGCTCAGTCTCACTAATGAAAAACTGTTTTTT.

The J gene is TRBJ1-6, the V gene TRBV19, with TRBD1 as a possible D gene (6 bases). Trimming took 1 base from V and 5 from J, leaving 12 bases between them. The CDR3 sequence is 16 residues long. In germline, CDR1 is LNHDA, CDR2 SQIVND (reference sequence). The CDR3 DNA is TGTGCCAGTAGTATAGGGTCAGGGGCGGATAATTCACCCCTCCACTTT. This sequence encodes CASSIGSGADNSPLHF.